This TCR beta chain originates from a study of OX40 agonist ivuxolimab in advanced cancers. Profiled with immunoSEQ multiplex PCR; TCRdb holds only in-frame clones, not every one. The sample carries roughly 66,000 clones, roughly four fifths recorded once. With regard to this clone: As yet, its antigen is unknown.

Study-level points and caveats: Which antigen the expanded peripheral T cells recognized is unknown.

V was clipped by 2 bases and J by 1 base, with 11 bases between them. This CDR3 region has 16 residues. Germline CDR1 reads MNHNY; CDR2 reads SVGAGI (reference sequence). This receptor was obtained from an adult with an advanced solid tumor such as melanoma, head and neck, liver or kidney cancer. The sample in question was CD4+ or CD8+ T cells sorted from blood, obtained in a trial of the OX40 agonist ivuxolimab. The chain joins TRBV6-6 to TRBJ2-2, with D perhaps matching TRBD1 or TRBD2 (5 bases each). The CDR3 is CASSYTRQMNTGELFF. The CDR3 DNA follows: TGTGCCAGCAGTTACACTAGACAGATGAACACCGGGGAGCTGTTTTTT.